This T cell receptor beta chain was documented in a study of blood T cell repertoires in COVID-19. Study overall: PBMCs, B-cell-depleted T cells, or T cells were the source of the cDNA or gDNA that made up the material.

Germline V lookup: CDR1 LNHDA, CDR2 SQIVND (reference sequence). Unmatched junction bases numbered 12, after V lost 7 bases and J lost 2 bases. CDR3 size: 17 residues. Clones were read by immunoSEQ multiplex PCR, and TCRdb kept only the in-frame ones, dropping some. The table shows some 250,000 clones, with roughly 90% occurring only once. The rearrangement links TRBV19 to TRBJ1-5, with 9 positions matching TRBD1. Sequenced: PBMCs or T cells enriched from blood (not recorded which). The clonotype comes from a woman aged 25 to 45 with acute COVID-19. DNA for the CDR3: TGTGCCAGTACCCACACAGGGGGCTCGGGAGGCAATCAGCCCCAGCATTTT. Encoded protein: CASTHTGGSGGNQPQHF.